This T cell receptor (beta chain) was found in a study of shared clonotypes between healthy human individuals. A note on this clone: The antigen remains unidentified.

Selected positively for CCR7 and CD45RO-negative, naive CD8 cells excluded terminally differentiated effector memory CD45RA+ cells. Healthy HIV-negative adults without recent acute infections or vaccinations served as donors. Profiling relied on immunoSEQ multiplex PCR, and the TCRdb table lists in-frame clones only, not all of them. This table has hundreds of thousands of clones, approximately 96% appearing once. Overall study results and limits: Read depth was anticipated to influence clonotype sharing among donors. Owing to a small donor count, the genetic and exposure-history diversity represented was limited.

CDR3 size: 13 residues. The V segment lost 7 bases and the J segment 13 bases; nucleotides outside the gene matches: 13. CDR1 and CDR2 from the germline V gene are LNHDA and SQIVND (reference sequence). This receptor was taken from a woman in her twenties or thirties in good health. The chain is built from TRBV19 and TRBJ2-1; 7 bases match TRBD1. Sequencing input: naive CD8+ T cells sorted from blood. The CDR3 loop reads CASMSPYRDSQFF. As DNA, the CDR3 is TGTGCCAGTATGTCCCCCTACCGGGACAGTCAGTTCTTC.